Described below is a single T cell receptor beta chain sequence and its context. This clonotype was seen ten or more times. No cognate antigen has been identified for it. No much larger clone is present one base from it, and per-base qualities are unavailable. These data come from a study of T cells in Graves' hyperthyroidism and ophthalmopathy (dated by TCRdb to between 2018 and 2021). In terms of the full investigation: Peripheral blood samples were taken at the time of initial diagnosis, prior to any treatment. After blood sampling, hyperthyroidism patients were treated with methimazole at a starting dose of 30 mg daily, and ophthalmopathy patients were treated with high-dose intravenous methylprednisolone. The paper describes TCR Vbeta CDR3 sequencing of fewer than 150 peripheral blood samples, made up of 43 ophthalmopathy patients, 70 to 75 hyperthyroidism patients and 17 progressor patients. For training and testing, the 100 or so patients in the discovery cohort were randomly divided in a 7:3 ratio. Prospective prediction of ophthalmopathy was tested in an independent validation cohort of 18 to 20 hyperthyroidism patients and approximately 17 patients who later progressed to ophthalmopathy. The study also compared thyroid tissue and blood T-cell repertoires from five or six Graves' hyperthyroidism patients. A discovery cohort of around 98 patients, 43 with Graves' ophthalmopathy and approximately 57 with stable Graves' hyperthyroidism, was used to find distinguishing TCR V-J signatures. General findings and caveats noted by the study authors: In validation, progression to ophthalmopathy was predicted by the model with 70.59% sensitivity and around 76% specificity, a median of about 6 months before onset. Ophthalmopathy was separated from stable hyperthyroidism by a 13 V-J signature model, with around 88% sensitivity and about 81% specificity obtained in cross-validation and 80%/75% obtained in testing. Sample size was not statistically predetermined, and blinding of investigators to group allocation was not performed. Most expanded thyroid clonotypes (frequency above 0.001) were also found in blood, which suggests that blood repertoires may mirror thyroid immune responses.

Stable Graves' hyperthyroidism was defined as no progression to ophthalmopathy during 18 months of follow-up. Hyperthyroidism patients were aged 18 to 65 years and newly diagnosed, with disease duration of less than 2 months. Exclusion was applied to patients with uncontrolled infections, other autoimmune diseases, pregnancy or lactation. Diagnoses relied on clinical symptoms, serum thyroxine and TRAb, thyroid ultrasound and orbital computed tomography. PBMCs were isolated from roughly 10 ml of fresh peripheral blood by Ficoll-Paque density gradient centrifugation. Total RNA was extracted using Trizol reagent, and RNA quality was assessed on an Agilent 2100 Bioanalyzer. Amplification of TCR beta CDR3 regions was carried out from RNA transcripts. A first-round RT-PCR of the TCR CDR3 used the HTBI primer set with the Qiagen OneStep RT-PCR kit. Libraries were constructed in a second round of multiplex PCR, after which size selection and purification were carried out. Sequencing of the libraries was done on an Illumina HiSeq2000 using paired-end 100 bp reads. The source study handled its data this way. SOAPnuke was used to process the raw data, removing reads that contained adapters or uncalled bases, had a mean Phred below 15, or lacked an exact match to the constant primer or identifier. COPE v1.2.5 was used to merge high-quality paired reads, and clonotypes were defined as unique nucleotide sequences. MiTCR v1.1 was used to align clonotypes to the IMGT TRBV, TRBD and TRBJ reference segments. The analysis included only V-J combinations with a frequency above 0.0001, which together covered 99% to 99.2% of the repertoires. A TCS score was defined as the ratio between F50 (clonal expansion) and ExV (chaos), using BLOSUM62-based TCRdist between CDR3 peptides within each V-J. Welch's t-statistics and random forest reduced around 520 V-J features to about 12, which were used in a naive Bayes classifier (R e1071). TCRdb's own reprocessing of the public reads used fastp at Q25 and MiXCR and kept productive beta chains. Each record represents a unique CDR3 protein, reported with the most common genes and DNA among its rows. For this entry, the V and J calls and clone size follow TCRdb and not the study's own pipeline. The sample table shows about 350,000 distinct CDR3 sequences, and over 15% are seen once. The ten top clones hold 3.5% to 4% of the sample.

Relative to germline, V is 6 bases shorter and J is 5 bases shorter, with 16 bases between their ends. Taken from cysteine to phenylalanine, the CDR3 has 14 residues. The read is trimmed to its CDR3 DNA, 42 bases read in frame from base 1. This receptor chain uses TRBV12-3 or TRBV12-4 and TRBJ1-1; the D gene identity is not certain. The clonotype comes from a woman aged 18-29 years with Graves' hyperthyroidism. Sequenced sample: blood. The nucleotide sequence is TGTGCCAGCAGCCAAGCCTTACCCAAGACTGAAGCTTTCTTT. This gives the protein CASSQALPKTEAFF.